Each of the 23 T cell receptor beta chains below was sequenced from the same sample in a study of T cells in women clearing cervical HPV infection. The repertoire was sequenced with immunoSEQ multiplex PCR; TCRdb's copy has only in-frame clones and lacks some. Its listing shows 30,000 to 35,000 clones. The material sequenced was blood buffy coat. All receptors come from a woman aged 18 to 75 with a cervical HPV16 infection that either progressed to CIN3+ or cleared (not recorded which).

Notes on this clone: The read halts 3 residues ahead of the CDR3 end, with the missing end drawn from the germline J gene. The chain combines TRBV24-1 with TRBJ2-7, with D maybe TRBD2 (6 bases). This CDR3 comprises 13 residues. Germline V CDR1 and CDR2: KGHDR, SFDVKD. Between the trimmed V and J ends, which lost 7 bases and 6 bases, there was a span of 15 bases. CDR3 amino acids: CATRSGRDSEQYF. The part of the CDR3 DNA that was read is TGTGCCACCAGGTCGGGCAGGGACTCCGAG.

On this clone itself: Read data end 3 residues before the CDR3 end; the end is taken from the germline J gene. This chain connects TRBV20-1 to TRBJ1-2; D is possibly TRBD1 (5 bases). Trimming removed 6 bases at V and 2 bases at J, with 16 bases between. CDR3 length: 14 residues. CDR1 and CDR2 (germline): DFQATT, SNEGSKA (reference sequence). The DNA read from the CDR3 is TGCAGTGCCCCCCCTAGGAGGGGAAACTATGGC. This encodes CSAPPRRGNYG. The CDR3, in full, reads CSAPPRRGNYGYTF.

As regards this clone: Read data end 3 residues before the CDR3 end; the end is taken from the germline J gene. The V call is TRBV5-4, the J call TRBJ2-7, with a possible D match to TRBD1 (5 bases). With 5 bases removed from V and 0 bases from J, the gap between germline ends came to 9 bases. The CDR3 covers 13 residues. The germline V gene has CDR1 SGHNT and CDR2 YYREEE (reference sequence). The CDR3 bases that were read are TGTGCCAGCAGACCACAGGACTCCTACGAG. Protein: CASRPQDSYE. The whole CDR3 protein is CASRPQDSYEQYF.

This CDR3 reads CSALDRGATQYF. The sequenced CDR3 bases are TGCAGTGCCCTGGACAGGGGAGCGACC. The V call is TRBV20-1, the J call TRBJ2-5; 9 bases are a match to TRBD1. With the read ending 3 residues before the CDR3 end, the germline J gene is used to fill in that end. The germline V gene has CDR1 DFQATT and CDR2 SNEGSKA (reference sequence). CDR3 length: 12 residues. Trimming removed 6 bases from V and 7 bases from J; junction bases left unmatched: 6.

On this clone itself: The read stops 3 residues short of the end of the CDR3; the missing end is completed from the germline J gene. The rearrangement joins TRBV20-1 to TRBJ2-2; 11 nucleotides align to TRBD2. CDR1 is DFQATT and CDR2 is SNEGSKA in the germline V gene (reference sequence). This CDR3 is 16 amino acids long. Germline trimming cut 3 bases from V and 5 bases from J; bases unmatched to any gene: 8. CDR3 residues: CSARAPGLAVTGELFF. The sequenced CDR3 bases are TGCAGTGCTAGGGCCCCGGGACTAGCGGTAACCGGGGAG.

As concerns this clone: The CDR3 end is not reached by the read, which stops 3 residues before it; the germline J gene fills it in. This chain links TRBV7-3 with TRBJ2-3; D perhaps matches TRBD1 (5 bases). The V end was cut by 3 bases, the J end by 2 bases, with 15 bases between. This CDR3 has 16 amino acids. Germline CDR1 and CDR2: SGHTA and FQGTGA. CDR3: CASSLGRDSLTDTQYF. The covered CDR3 bases are TGTGCCAGCAGCTTGGGCAGAGACAGCCTCACAGATACG. The whole variable domain, filled in from reference TRBV7-3 and TRBJ2-3, reads GAGVSQTPSNKVTEKGKYVELRCDPISGHTALYWYRQSLGQGPEFLIYFQGTGAADDSGLPNDRFFAVRPEGSVSTLKIQRTERGDSAVYLCASSLGRDSLTDTQYFGPGTRLTVL.

For this clone: The read falls 3 residues short of the CDR3 end, and the missing part is taken from the germline J gene. V usage is TRBV19 and J usage is TRBJ2-7; D unclear. Germline V gene sequence: CDR1 LNHDA, CDR2 SQIVND (reference sequence). The CDR3 spans 13 residues. Trimming removed 1 base at V and 4 bases at J, with 8 bases between. CDR3 in amino acids: CASSIAERYEQYF. Incomplete CDR3 DNA: TGTGCCAGTAGTATAGCAGAAAGATACGAG.

Remarks on this clone: The read ends 3 residues early relative to the CDR3; the germline J gene fills the gap. This rearrangement joins TRBV10-3 to TRBJ1-1; the D is unclear. Trimming took 3 bases from V and 6 from J, leaving 8 bases between them. The CDR3 is 12 amino acids. Germline assignment: CDR1 ENHRY and CDR2 SYGVKD. The chain's CDR3 is CAISDARAEAFF. CDR3 DNA (partial): TGTGCCATCAGTGACGCAAGGGCTGAA.

As regards this clone: The read ends 3 residues shy of where the CDR3 ends; the end is completed using the germline J gene. V usage is TRBV4-1 and J usage is TRBJ1-2, with D uncertain. V shed 7 bases and J shed 7 bases, with 19 bases lying between them. There are 14 residues in the CDR3. Germline values: CDR1 MGHRA, CDR2 YSYEKL. This CDR3 reads CASTEIGIDSGYTF. CDR3 DNA (partial): TGCGCCAGCACCGAAATAGGAATAGACTCTGGC.

Concerning this clone itself: Coverage ceases 3 residues before the CDR3 finishes, and the germline J gene fills in the end. J is TRBJ2-7 and V is TRBV12-3 or TRBV12-4, with D possibly matching TRBD1 (5 bases). V shed 3 bases and J shed 2 bases, with 8 bases lying between them. The CDR3 totals 13 residues. The CDR3 spells CASSFDRPYEQYF. Partial CDR3 DNA: TGTGCCAGCAGTTTTGACAGACCCTACGAG.

Points on this clone: The read terminates 3 residues before the CDR3 end, so the remaining end is supplied by the germline J gene. The same CDR3 arises from other DNA sequences in this sample as well. The chain employs TRBV18 and TRBJ2-1, with TRBD2 identical over 12 bases. The V and J ends lost 6 bases and 2 bases, in that order; junction bases with no gene match: 8. CDR3 size: 17 residues. The V gene's germline CDR1 is KGHSH and CDR2 LQKENI. The covered CDR3 bases are TGTGCCAGCTCCCCCCCGACTAGCGGGGGTACCTACAATGAG. Its protein product is CASSPPTSGGTYNE. The CDR3 in its entirety is CASSPPTSGGTYNEQFF.

The sequenced CDR3 bases are TGTACCAGCAGCCGGTCCGGGGAATACACTGAA. It specifies CTSSRSGEYTE. The whole CDR3 sequence is CTSSRSGEYTEAFF. The chain combines TRBV7-2 with TRBJ1-1, with D unresolved. The DNA ends 3 residues before the CDR3 does, and the rest of the CDR3 is filled in from the germline J gene. Germline lookup yields CDR1 SGHTA and CDR2 FQGNSA. The CDR3 is 14 residues long. The V gene lost 5 bases and the J gene lost 3 bases, with 13 bases spanning the gap.

On this clone itself: The read falls 3 residues short of the CDR3 end, and the missing part is taken from the germline J gene. The V and J genes are TRBV19 and TRBJ2-7; 7 nucleotides agree with TRBD2. CDR1 is LNHDA and CDR2 is SQIVND in the germline V gene (reference sequence). Losses at the gene ends were 6 bases for V and 6 bases for J; bases not matched to a gene: 11. The CDR3 runs 14 residues. This CDR3 is CASSIGLPGGEQYF. Partial CDR3 DNA: TGTGCCAGTAGCATCGGGTTGCCGGGGGGCGAG.

On this clone itself: The read ends 3 residues before the CDR3 terminus; that terminus is restored from the germline J gene. The genes are TRBV19 and TRBJ1-2; no clear D. Per germline, CDR1 LNHDA and CDR2 SQIVND (reference sequence). The CDR3 spans 15 residues. The CDR3 is CASTEGPGSSYDYTF. The sequenced part of the CDR3 DNA is TGTGCCAGTACCGAAGGTCCGGGGAGCTCCTACGAC.

About this clone: The CDR3 end falls 3 residues outside the read, so it is completed with the germline J gene. The gene calls are TRBV7-9 and TRBJ1-5, with TRBD1 identical over 7 bases. The J segment lost 4 bases and the V segment lost 6 bases, leaving 6 bases of the junction unmatched. CDR1 is SEHNR, CDR2 FQNEAQ, per germline (reference sequence). The CDR3 spans 14 residues. CDR3 bases read: TGTGCCAGCAGTTTGACAGGGAATAATCAGCCC. Its translation is CASSLTGNNQP. The CDR3 in its entirety is CASSLTGNNQPQHF.

In regard to this clone: Read coverage stops 3 residues before the CDR3 terminus; the germline J gene supplies the remainder. The chain carries TRBV7-3 and TRBJ2-1; 12 bases align to TRBD2. J gave up 3 bases and V 1 base, and 4 bases lay outside the gene matches. The CDR3 extends over 17 amino acids. Per the germline V gene, CDR1 is SGHTA and CDR2 is FQGTGA. CDR3 in amino acids: CASSLMGLAGIYNEQFF. The DNA read from the CDR3 is TGTGCCAGCAGCTTAATGGGACTAGCGGGCATCTACAATGAG.

With regard to this clone: From the germline J gene comes the end of the CDR3, since the read stops 3 residues before it. The chain combines TRBV18 with TRBJ2-1, with 9 bases lining up with TRBD1. Germline loops: CDR1 KGHSH, CDR2 LQKENI. After removal of 1 base from V and 6 bases from J, the junction contained 7 bases not matched to a gene. The CDR3 contains 16 residues. This CDR3 is CASSPLEQGAGNEQFF. The CDR3 DNA, read in part, is TGTGCCAGCTCACCACTGGAACAGGGGGCTGGCAATGAG.

Remarks on this clone: The read falls 3 residues short of the CDR3 end, and the missing part is taken from the germline J gene. The V and J genes are TRBV7-9 and TRBJ2-7; 14 bases line up with TRBD2. CDR1 and CDR2 from the germline V gene are SEHNR and FQNEAQ (reference sequence). The CDR3 is 15 amino acids. The V gene end was trimmed by 4 bases and the J gene end by 2 bases; junction bases not matched to a gene: 1. The CDR3 DNA, read in part, is TGTGCCAGCAGCTCGGGACTAGCGGGGGCCTACGAG. This translates into CASSSGLAGAYE. In full, the CDR3 reads CASSSGLAGAYEQYF.

In the case of this clone: The read falls 3 residues short of the CDR3 end, and the missing part is taken from the germline J gene. The chain recombines TRBV19 with TRBJ1-2; the D gene is possibly TRBD1 (5 bases). The V gene's germline CDR1 is LNHDA and CDR2 SQIVND (reference sequence). This CDR3 spans 12 amino acids. Trimming stripped 8 bases from V and 4 bases from J, with 11 bases between. CDR3 sequence: CASGEGSYGYTF. The covered CDR3 bases are TGTGCCAGTGGGGAGGGGTCCTATGGC.

About this clone itself: The observed sequence ends 3 residues before the CDR3 terminus, with the missing tail filled in from the germline J gene. This rearrangement joins TRBV19 to TRBJ2-2; 10 nucleotides agree with TRBD2. The J segment lost 6 bases and the V segment lost 6 bases, leaving 4 bases of the junction unmatched. Per the germline V gene, CDR1 is LNHDA and CDR2 is SQIVND (reference sequence). This CDR3 has 14 residues. CDR3 sequence reads: CASRPSGSPGELFF. Incomplete CDR3 DNA: TGTGCCAGTAGACCTAGCGGGAGTCCCGGGGAG.

A remark on this clone: The read stops 3 residues short of the end of the CDR3; the missing end is completed from the germline J gene. This chain joins TRBV7-6 and TRBJ1-1, with 7 bases aligning to TRBD1. Germline CDR1 SGHVS, CDR2 FNYEAQ. This CDR3 contains 15 residues. V lost 6 bases to trimming and J lost 4 bases; unmatched junction nucleotides: 11. CDR3 DNA (partial): TGTGCCAGCAGTATTACCTCAGGGGGAGGCACTGAA. It encodes CASSITSGGGTE. The full CDR3 protein reads CASSITSGGGTEAFF.

Of note for this clone: The CDR3 end falls 3 residues outside the read, so it is completed with the germline J gene. V and J are TRBV27 and TRBJ2-7; D may be TRBD2 (5 bases). The V gene's germline CDR1 is MNHEY and CDR2 SMNVEV (reference sequence). Trimming removed 0 bases at V and 3 bases at J, with 12 bases between. The CDR3 extends over 15 amino acids. The CDR3 loop is CASSLSGRANYEQYF. The sequenced part of the CDR3 DNA is TGTGCCAGCAGTTTATCTGGGCGGGCTAACTACGAG.

The CDR3 protein is CSAREGGGVTEAFF. The CDR3 bases that were read are TGCAGTGCTAGGGAAGGGGGCGGGGTCACTGAA. This chain joins TRBV20-1 and TRBJ1-1, with TRBD1 identical over 7 bases. The read comes to an end 3 residues before the CDR3 does, leaving the germline J gene to fill in the end. The CDR3 consists of 14 residues. CDR1 is DFQATT and CDR2 is SNEGSKA in the germline V gene (reference sequence). With V trimmed by 3 bases and J by 4 bases, 8 bases remained unmatched.